Listed below are T cell receptor beta chains from one sample, sequenced in a study of early T cells in non-severe SARS-CoV-2 infection. A single record per CDR3 protein comes from TCRdb applying MiXCR to the 5' RACE reads. The sample includes 95,000 to 150,000 distinct CDR3 sequences, just under 15% of them seen just once. Sequencing input: whole blood. All receptors come from an adult who was a healthcare worker with PCR-confirmed SARS-CoV-2 infection or an uninfected control (not recorded which). Each CDR3 is given with its conserved first and last residue. D genes are given only for firm matches. The size field is filled for only some rows; it gives once, few, many or a size class.

v_gene	j_gene	d_gene	abundance	CDR3aa	CDR3nt
TRBV6-1	TRBJ1-1	.	.	CASSATGGRLGAFF	TGTGCCAGCAGTGCGACCGGGGGCAGGCTAGGAGCTTTCTTT
TRBV20-1	TRBJ1-2	TRBD1	.	CSAGTAYGYTF	TGCAGTGCGGGGACAGCCTATGGCTACACCTTC
TRBV20-1	TRBJ1-1	TRBD1	.	CSASLGQGMEAFF	TGCAGTGCCAGCCTGGGACAGGGGATGGAGGCTTTCTTT
TRBV29-1	TRBJ2-3	.	.	CSVDGQSTDTQYF	TGCAGCGTTGACGGGCAGAGCACAGATACGCAGTATTTT
TRBV3-1	TRBJ2-3	TRBD2	.	CASSLSWRGAEGLDTQYF	TGTGCCAGCAGCCTGTCGTGGCGGGGGGCCGAAGGACTAGATACGCAGTATTTT
TRBV27	TRBJ1-5	.	.	CASSFGPKGNQPQHF	TGTGCCAGCAGTTTTGGCCCCAAGGGCAATCAGCCCCAGCATTTT
TRBV6-6	TRBJ1-5	.	.	CASSYSGQNQPQHF	TGTGCCAGCAGTTACTCTGGGCAGAATCAGCCCCAGCATTTT
TRBV7-6	TRBJ2-5	.	many	CASSRDGRETQYF	TGTGCCAGCAGCCGAGACGGCCGAGAGACCCAGTACTTC
TRBV7-6	TRBJ2-3	TRBD1	few	CASSPRQGPDTQYF	TGTGCCAGCAGCCCTCGACAGGGCCCCGATACGCAGTATTTT
TRBV10-3	TRBJ2-4	.	many	CAISESSTAIAKNIQYF	TGTGCCATCAGTGAGTCGTCGACAGCCATAGCCAAAAACATTCAGTACTTC
TRBV2	TRBJ1-1	.	.	CASSEAGGTEAFF	TGTGCCAGCAGTGAAGCGGGGGGGACTGAAGCTTTCTTT
TRBV20-1	TRBJ1-2	TRBD1	.	CSAKTRTGVGYPF	TGCAGTGCTAAGACCCGGACAGGGGTTGGCTACCCCTTC
TRBV11-2	TRBJ2-3	TRBD2	few	CASSLGGGIADTQYF	TGTGCCAGCAGCTTGGGCGGGGGTATCGCAGATACGCAGTATTTT
TRBV6-6	TRBJ1-6	.	few	CASSQGSSSSPLHF	TGTGCCAGCAGCCAAGGTAGTTCGAGTTCACCCCTCCACTTT
TRBV20-1	TRBJ2-1	.	few	CSARRDMRNEQFF	TGCAGTGCTAGAAGGGACATGAGGAATGAGCAGTTCTTC
TRBV12-5	TRBJ2-2	.	few	CASGLSRELFF	TGTGCTAGTGGTTTGTCTCGGGAGCTGTTTTTT
TRBV12-3/TRBV12-4	TRBJ2-7	.	few	CASSFGGGHNYEQYF	TGTGCCAGCAGTTTTGGGGGGGGACATAACTACGAGCAGTACTTC
TRBV5-1	TRBJ1-1	.	.	CASSFRGRRTEAFF	TGCGCCAGCAGCTTCCGGGGAAGAAGGACTGAAGCTTTCTTT
TRBV6-4	TRBJ1-1	.	once	CASSAFRGTEAFF	TGTGCCAGCAGTGCTTTTCGGGGAACTGAAGCTTTCTTT
TRBV12-3/TRBV12-4	TRBJ1-1	.	.	CASIKTTNTEAFF	TGTGCCAGCATTAAGACAACGAACACTGAAGCTTTCTTT
TRBV24-1	TRBJ1-5	.	.	CAIFRTPKNQPQHF	TGTGCCATCTTCCGGACCCCAAAAAATCAGCCCCAGCATTTT
TRBV5-1	TRBJ2-3	.	few	CASSPGQPSTDTQYF	TGCGCCAGCAGTCCAGGACAGCCTAGCACAGATACGCAGTATTTT
TRBV30	TRBJ2-1	TRBD2	few	CAWSVREGEQFF	TGTGCCTGGAGTGTACGGGAGGGTGAGCAGTTCTTC
TRBV19	TRBJ2-4	TRBD2	few	CASSSQRGSAKNIQYF	TGTGCCAGTAGTAGCCAGCGGGGGTCGGCCAAAAACATTCAGTACTTC
TRBV12-5	TRBJ2-3	.	few	CASGFRDTQYF	TGTGCTAGTGGTTTTAGGGATACGCAGTATTTT
TRBV12-3/TRBV12-4	TRBJ2-2	.	few	CASRSNRGLVTGELFF	TGTGCCAGCAGATCCAACAGGGGACTCGTCACCGGGGAGCTGTTTTTT
TRBV7-2	TRBJ2-2	.	many	CASSSFQGTGELFF	TGTGCCAGCAGCTCCTTCCAGGGTACCGGGGAGCTGTTTTTT
TRBV12-3/TRBV12-4	TRBJ1-3	.	few	CASSVLTRLTGNTIYF	TGTGCCAGCAGCGTATTAACTCGGCTTACTGGAAACACCATATATTTT
TRBV6-6	TRBJ1-5	TRBD1	many	CASSSIGQGLGTQPQHF	TGTGCCAGCAGTTCTATAGGACAGGGGTTGGGTACCCAGCCCCAGCATTTT
TRBV4-1	TRBJ1-2	.	.	CASSQEGGTNYGYTF	TGCGCCAGCAGCCAAGAAGGGGGGACTAACTATGGCTACACCTTC
TRBV7-9	TRBJ2-1	TRBD2	few	CASSLPLAGATEQFF	TGTGCCAGCAGCTTACCCCTAGCGGGGGCTACTGAGCAGTTCTTC
TRBV9	TRBJ2-3	.	few	CASSVDYTDTQYF	TGTGCCAGCAGCGTAGACTACACAGATACGCAGTATTTT
TRBV30	TRBJ2-5	.	.	CAWSGLALQETQYF	TGTGCCTGGAGCGGCTTAGCTCTCCAAGAGACCCAGTACTTC
TRBV6-1	TRBJ1-6	.	.	CASSEQFLSSYNSPLHF	TGTGCCAGCAGTGAACAGTTCCTAAGCTCCTATAATTCACCCCTCCACTTT
TRBV30	TRBJ1-4	.	few	CAWSMGSKKLFF	TGTGCCTGGAGTATGGGATCCAAAAAACTGTTTTTT
TRBV6-2/TRBV6-3	TRBJ2-1	.	many	CASSSTGSSYNEQFF	TGTGCCAGCAGTTCTACGGGGAGCTCCTACAATGAGCAGTTCTTC
TRBV7-9	TRBJ2-5	TRBD1	many	CASSPPFRQGETQYF	TGTGCCAGCAGCCCGCCCTTCAGACAGGGAGAGACCCAGTACTTC
TRBV11-2	TRBJ2-7	.	few	CASSLETAPVVEQYF	TGTGCCAGCAGCTTAGAGACAGCACCAGTAGTAGAGCAGTACTTC
TRBV20-1	TRBJ2-3	TRBD2	few	CSARDPGGGPTDTQYF	TGCAGTGCTAGAGATCCCGGGGGGGGGCCCACAGATACGCAGTATTTT
TRBV5-1	TRBJ2-1	.	.	CASSLRDKSYNEQFF	TGCGCCAGCAGCTTGCGGGACAAGTCCTACAATGAGCAGTTCTTC
TRBV12-3/TRBV12-4	TRBJ2-5	.	.	CASSFGGTAGGETQYF	TGTGCCAGCAGTTTTGGGGGGACCGCAGGGGGAGAGACCCAGTACTTC
TRBV9	TRBJ2-7	.	.	CASSVGQVGYEQYF	TGTGCCAGCAGCGTAGGACAGGTCGGCTACGAGCAGTACTTC